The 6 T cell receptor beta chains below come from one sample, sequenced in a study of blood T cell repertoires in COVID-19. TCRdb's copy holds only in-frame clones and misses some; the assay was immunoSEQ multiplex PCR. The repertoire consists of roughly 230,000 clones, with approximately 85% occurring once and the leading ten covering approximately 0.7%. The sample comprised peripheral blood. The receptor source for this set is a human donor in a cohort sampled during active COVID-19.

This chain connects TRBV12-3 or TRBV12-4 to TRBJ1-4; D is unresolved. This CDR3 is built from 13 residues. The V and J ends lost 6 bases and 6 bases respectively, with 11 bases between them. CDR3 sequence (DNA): TGTGCCAGCAGATACGGGTTGGATGAAAAACTGTTTTTT. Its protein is CASRYGLDEKLFF.

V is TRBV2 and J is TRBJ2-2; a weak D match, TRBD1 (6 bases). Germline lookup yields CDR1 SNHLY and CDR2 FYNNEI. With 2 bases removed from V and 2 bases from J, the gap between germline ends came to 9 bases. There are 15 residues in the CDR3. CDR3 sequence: CASSEIQGNTGELFF. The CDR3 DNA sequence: TGTGCCAGCAGTGAAATACAGGGAAACACCGGGGAGCTGTTTTTT.

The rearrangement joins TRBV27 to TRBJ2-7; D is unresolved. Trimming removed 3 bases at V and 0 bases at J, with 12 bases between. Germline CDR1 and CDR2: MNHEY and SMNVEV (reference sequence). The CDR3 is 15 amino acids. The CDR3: CASSLGTPHSYEQYF. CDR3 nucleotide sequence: TGTGCCAGCAGTTTGGGCACCCCGCACTCCTACGAGCAGTACTTC.

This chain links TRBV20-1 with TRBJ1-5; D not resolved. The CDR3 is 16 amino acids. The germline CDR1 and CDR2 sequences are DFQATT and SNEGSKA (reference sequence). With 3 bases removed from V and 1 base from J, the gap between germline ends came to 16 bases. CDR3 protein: CSASPGGQFSNQPQHF. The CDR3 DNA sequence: TGCAGTGCTAGTCCGGGAGGGCAGTTCAGCAATCAGCCCCAGCATTTT.

The DNA for the CDR3 is TGTGCCAGCAGCCCCAGGGCCGGAGCTGAGACCCAGTACTTC. The encoded protein is CASSPRAGAETQYF. This chain joins TRBV11-3 and TRBJ2-5; tentative D call: TRBD1 (5 bases). The V gene lost 5 bases and the J gene lost 5 bases, with 15 bases spanning the gap. The CDR3 is 14 residues long. CDR1 is SGHNT, CDR2 YENEEA, per germline.

The DNA for the CDR3 is TGTGCCAGCAGCTTAGGGTTGGCTAGCGGGGTCTACAATGAGCAGTTCTTC. Translated, it gives CASSLGLASGVYNEQFF. The chain carries TRBV7-2 and TRBJ2-1, with 9 bases aligning to TRBD2. There are 17 residues in the CDR3. The ends lost 1 base at V and 3 bases at J; junction bases unmatched: 7. Germline V lookup: CDR1 SGHTA, CDR2 FQGNSA.